This T cell receptor beta chain was sequenced for a study of immune evolution from preneoplasia to lung adenocarcinoma. This table comes from immunoSEQ multiplex PCR, and its TCRdb copy is limited to in-frame clones, with some not included. The table records some 4,500 clones, 79% of them present only once. The CDR3 extends over 13 amino acids. V lost 5 bases and J lost 6, with 11 bases in between. Germline assignment: CDR1 MNHNS and CDR2 SASEGT. The receptor was derived from a person aged 50-75 years with lung adenocarcinoma. Specimen: FFPE minimally invasive lung adenocarcinoma tissue. This sequence joins TRBV6-1 and TRBJ1-5; D remains unclear. Here the CDR3 reads CASSLDLRQPQHF. Written as DNA, the CDR3 is TGTGCCAGCAGTTTAGACCTACGTCAGCCCCAGCATTTT.